These T cell receptor beta chains were read from a single sample in a study of blood T cell repertoires in COVID-19. Profiling relied on immunoSEQ multiplex PCR, and the TCRdb table lists in-frame clones only, not all of them. The profile shows 350,000 to 450,000 clones, around 87% of them singletons. The sample taken for sequencing was peripheral blood. All receptors derive from a human donor in a cohort sampled during active COVID-19. Each CDR3 is given with its conserved first and last residue. A D gene is named only where the DNA matches it firmly. Clone size, where shown, is once, few, many, or a class for clones that have expanded.

length	size	D	J	V	DNA	CDR3
17	-	TRBD1	TRBJ1-3	TRBV3-1/TRBV3-2	TGTGCCAGCAGCCAAGGGGACAGGGCCCCATCTGGAAACACCATATATTTT	CASSQGDRAPSGNTIYF
13	-	-	TRBJ2-7	TRBV20-1	TGCAGTGCTAGTCGGCGGGGTCACGACGAGCAGTACTTC	CSASRRGHDEQYF
13	few	-	TRBJ1-1	TRBV6-1	TGTGCCAGCAGTGAATCCTTGAACACTGAAGCTTTCTTT	CASSESLNTEAFF
16	-	-	TRBJ2-3	TRBV10-3	TGTGCCATCAGTGATTTAGGACACACGGACACAGATACGCAGTATTTT	CAISDLGHTDTDTQYF
14	-	-	TRBJ2-1	TRBV15	TGTGCCACCAGCAGAGTAGCGGTGCACAATGAGCAGTTCTTC	CATSRVAVHNEQFF
16	-	-	TRBJ2-1	TRBV7-8	TGTGCCAGCAGCTTATTGGCAGGGGTGAGGGACAATGAGCAGTTCTTC	CASSLLAGVRDNEQFF
15	-	-	TRBJ2-1	TRBV7-8	TGTGCCAGCAGCTCTTACACGGGCTCCTACAATGAGCAGTTCTTC	CASSSYTGSYNEQFF
15	-	-	TRBJ2-3	TRBV21-1	TGTGCCAGCAGCTCTCGACGGAGCCCCCGGGGTGAGCAGTATTTT	CASSSRRSPRGEQYF
15	once	TRBD2	TRBJ2-7	TRBV5-8	TGTGCCAGCAGCCGGGCGGGACTAGCGCAGCGCGAGCAGTACTTC	CASSRAGLAQREQYF
14	once	TRBD1	TRBJ1-2	TRBV5-5	TGTGCCAGCAGCCCGACTACAGGGGACTATGGCTACACCTTC	CASSPTTGDYGYTF
14	-	TRBD1	TRBJ1-1	TRBV5-1	TGCGCCAGCTTCTTGGGACAGGGTCCCACTGAAGCTTTCTTT	CASFLGQGPTEAFF
16	-	TRBD2	TRBJ2-1	TRBV7-6	TGTGCCAGCAGCTTACCGGGACTAGCGGGGATCAATGAGCAGTTCTTC	CASSLPGLAGINEQFF
16	-	TRBD2	TRBJ2-3	TRBV28	TGTGCCAGCAGTCAACCTAGCGGGGCCCACCCAGATACGCAGTATTTT	CASSQPSGAHPDTQYF
15	-	TRBD1	TRBJ1-1	TRBV18	TGTGCCAGCTCACGGGCCCGGGACAGGAACACTGAAGCTTTCTTT	CASSRARDRNTEAFF
15	-	-	TRBJ1-2	TRBV7-3	TGTGCCAGCAGCGCGACAGGAAGGGGGAACTATGGCTACACCTTC	CASSATGRGNYGYTF
14	-	TRBD2	TRBJ2-4	TRBV18	TGTGCCAGCTCACCACCGGGACTAGTGAACATTCAGTACTTC	CASSPPGLVNIQYF
17	few	TRBD1	TRBJ1-3	TRBV5-4	TGTGCCAGCAGCCCCTCGGAGGGGGCTCGGTCTGGAAACACCATATATTTT	CASSPSEGARSGNTIYF
17	-	TRBD2	TRBJ2-1	TRBV13	TGTGCCAGCAGCGGATCCGGGACTAGCGGGATCTACAATGAGCAGTTCTTC	CASSGSGTSGIYNEQFF
14	-	-	TRBJ1-2	TRBV6-5	TGTGCCAGCAGTTACTCGACCAGGGTCTATGGCTACACCTTC	CASSYSTRVYGYTF
15	-	-	TRBJ2-1	TRBV7-3	TGTGCCAGCAGCCGTGGGGGGTTTGAGAGCGATGAGCAGTTCTTC	CASSRGGFESDEQFF
17	-	-	TRBJ2-1	TRBV19	TGTGCCAGTAGTTACCCAGGGGCCCCCAACTCCTACAATGAGCAGTTCTTC	CASSYPGAPNSYNEQFF
16	-	TRBD1	TRBJ1-3	TRBV4-1	TGCGCCAGCAGCATCGACAGGGTTCTGTCTGGAAACACCATATATTTT	CASSIDRVLSGNTIYF
12	-	TRBD2	TRBJ2-3	TRBV7-2	TGTGCCAGCAGCGATTTAGCGGGAACGCAGTATTTT	CASSDLAGTQYF
15	-	TRBD2	TRBJ2-7	TRBV5-1	TGCGCCAGCAGCCCGTCGGGACTAGTTTCGTACGAGCAGTACTTC	CASSPSGLVSYEQYF
13	-	-	TRBJ2-1	TRBV20-1	TGCAGTGCTAGTTTCCCGACTAGCAATGAGCAGTTCTTC	CSASFPTSNEQFF
16	-	TRBD2	TRBJ2-5	TRBV11-2	TGTGCCAGCAGTCCAGGGTACGGGGGGTACCAAGAGACCCAGTACTTC	CASSPGYGGYQETQYF
15	-	TRBD1	TRBJ2-3	TRBV11-3	TGTGCCAGCAGCGATCGACAGGGGAACACAGATACGCAGTATTTT	CASSDRQGNTDTQYF
15	-	-	TRBJ2-2	TRBV27	TGTGCCAGCAGTTTCACCCGGACTATGACCGGGGAGCTGTTTTTT	CASSFTRTMTGELFF
13	few	-	TRBJ1-1	TRBV30	TGTGCCTGGAGTGCCCTCCTTGTCACTGAAGCTTTCTTT	CAWSALLVTEAFF
13	-	-	TRBJ2-3	TRBV13	TGTGCCAGCAGCTATACACGCACAGATACGCAGTATTTT	CASSYTRTDTQYF
13	-	-	TRBJ1-1	TRBV5-6	TGTGCCAGCAGCTTGGACCCGACAGGACAGGCTTTCTTT	CASSLDPTGQAFF
13	-	-	TRBJ1-3	TRBV3-1/TRBV3-2	TGTGCCAGCAGCCGACAGGCTGGAAACACCATATATTTT	CASSRQAGNTIYF
15	-	-	TRBJ1-3	TRBV3-1/TRBV3-2	TGTGCCAGCAGCCCCCTCGGGGACTCTGGAAACACCATATATTTT	CASSPLGDSGNTIYF
17	once	TRBD1	TRBJ1-5	TRBV11-2	TGTGCCAGCAGCTCGACGACAGGGCCGGGGTTGAGTCAGCCCCAGCATTTT	CASSSTTGPGLSQPQHF
13	few	-	TRBJ2-7	TRBV21-1	TGTGCCAGCCCTCAGGCGGGCGACTACGAGCAGTACTTC	CASPQAGDYEQYF
14	-	-	TRBJ1-2	TRBV9	TGTGCCAGCAGCCCCTCAGCGGAACCCTATGGCTACACCTTC	CASSPSAEPYGYTF
16	-	TRBD1	TRBJ2-3	TRBV28	TGTGCCAGCAGTTTAAGGCACCAGGGGGCCACAGATACGCAGTATTTT	CASSLRHQGATDTQYF
13	-	-	TRBJ1-5	TRBV30	TGTGCCTGGAGTGCCCTCGGGGATCAGCCCCAGCATTTT	CAWSALGDQPQHF
15	-	-	TRBJ2-7	TRBV19	TGTGCCAGTAGTATAAGGCAGTCTAGCTCCTACGAGCAGTACTTC	CASSIRQSSSYEQYF
15	-	-	TRBJ1-2	TRBV7-9	TGTGCCAGCAGCCCCGGGGGAGGGGATCACTATGGCTACACCTTC	CASSPGGGDHYGYTF
14	-	-	TRBJ1-2	TRBV6-6	TGTGCCAGCAGTAAAGACGGGCAGGGGTATGGCTACACCTTC	CASSKDGQGYGYTF
13	-	-	TRBJ2-7	TRBV28	TGTGCCAGCTTAACCGGTGTGGGCCGAGAGCAGTACTTC	CASLTGVGREQYF
14	-	TRBD2	TRBJ2-1	TRBV19	TGTGCCAGTAGTACTAGCGGGAGGTTCAATGAGCAGTTCTTC	CASSTSGRFNEQFF
15	-	TRBD1	TRBJ1-1	TRBV7-9	TGTGCCAGCAGCCCAGAGGGGGCCGGCAGCACTGAAGCTTTCTTT	CASSPEGAGSTEAFF
13	few	TRBD1	TRBJ1-2	TRBV10-3	TGTGCCATCAGTGATGACAGGGGATATGGCTACACCTTC	CAISDDRGYGYTF
14	-	-	TRBJ2-7	TRBV9	TGTGCCAGCAGCCCCAACACCAACTCCTACGAGCAGTACTTC	CASSPNTNSYEQYF
17	-	-	TRBJ2-2	TRBV5-4	TGTGCCAGCAGCTTGGACGTTTCGCCGAGGAACACCGGGGAGCTGTTTTTT	CASSLDVSPRNTGELFF
14	-	-	TRBJ2-7	TRBV11-2	TGTGCCAGCAGCTTTTACGTGAGGGACTACGAGCAGTACTTC	CASSFYVRDYEQYF
15	-	TRBD1	TRBJ2-7	TRBV14	TGTGCCAGCAGCCAAGTAGGGGGCGCGGGTGACGAGCAGTACTTC	CASSQVGGAGDEQYF
15	-	TRBD1	TRBJ2-7	TRBV19	TGTGCCAGTTCACGAACCGGGACAGGGGTTTTCGAGCAGTACTTC	CASSRTGTGVFEQYF
14	once	-	TRBJ2-6	TRBV27	TGTGCCAGCAGGGGGACTTCTGGGGCCAACGTCCTGACTTTC	CASRGTSGANVLTF
17	-	TRBD1	TRBJ1-4	TRBV7-2	TGTGCCAGCAGCTTAGTGGGGGACAGTCAATCTAATGAAAAACTGTTTTTT	CASSLVGDSQSNEKLFF
15	once	TRBD1	TRBJ1-6	TRBV11-2	TGTGCCAGCAACCCCGGGACAGGGGTATCTTCACCCCTCCACTTT	CASNPGTGVSSPLHF
16	-	TRBD2	TRBJ2-1	TRBV5-1	TGCGCCAGCAGCCACGGGACTAGCGGGCTGGTTAATGAGCAGTTCTTC	CASSHGTSGLVNEQFF
14	-	-	TRBJ1-3	TRBV5-1	TGCGCCAGCAGCATGGATAGCTCTGGAAACACCATATATTTT	CASSMDSSGNTIYF
14	-	-	TRBJ2-3	TRBV9	TGTGCCAGCAGCGTAGGGAGGCCCACAGATACGCAGTATTTT	CASSVGRPTDTQYF
13	-	-	TRBJ2-3	TRBV7-8	TGTGCCAGCAGTTCTACCAGGACAGATACGCAGTATTTT	CASSSTRTDTQYF
15	-	-	TRBJ2-2	TRBV10-3	TGTGCCATCAGTGCAGGCCAGAGGAACACCGGGGAGCTGTTTTTT	CAISAGQRNTGELFF
13	-	TRBD1	TRBJ2-3	TRBV23-1	TGCGCCAGCAGGGACAGGGTCTCAGATACGCAGTATTTT	CASRDRVSDTQYF